These 3 T cell receptor beta chains originate from one sample sequenced in a study of blood T cell repertoires in COVID-19. The data were produced by immunoSEQ multiplex PCR, yet TCRdb's version contains in-frame clones alone and is incomplete. The sample consists of 140,000 to 150,000 clones, 75% to 90% of them appearing once. The material sequenced was peripheral blood. These receptors all come from a human donor in a cohort sampled during active COVID-19.

This clone showed up just a few times. The CDR3 nucleotides are TGTGCCATCAGCCCAGACGGCGGGGTAAATTCACCCCTCCACTTT. It is translated as CAISPDGGVNSPLHF. The chain carries TRBV10-3 and TRBJ1-6; D unclear. V dropped 6 bases and J dropped 7 bases, with 16 bases sitting between them. The germline V gene encodes CDR1 ENHRY and CDR2 SYGVKD. This CDR3 is built from 15 residues.

This chain connects TRBV7-2 to TRBJ1-2, with 9 bases fitting TRBD1. The germline V gene encodes CDR1 SGHTA and CDR2 FQGNSA. The CDR3 spans 15 residues. Trimming took 5 bases from V and 4 from J; bases not matched to a gene: 8. Here the CDR3 DNA reads TGTGCCAGCAGCAAACAACAGGGGGCGAGCTATGGCTACACCTTC. Its protein is CASSKQQGASYGYTF.

This clone showed up just once. This rearrangement joins TRBV5-6 to TRBJ2-7, with TRBD1 as a possible D gene (6 bases). V lost 3 bases and J 3 bases, leaving 22 bases between the germline ends. The germline CDR1 and CDR2 sequences are SGHDT and YYEEEE. The CDR3 is made up of 17 amino acids. CDR3 sequence: CASSSLDFRGPSYEQYV. CDR3 DNA: TGTGCCAGCAGCTCGTTGGATTTCAGGGGACCTAGCTACGAGCAGTACGTC.